The 9 T cell receptor beta chains given below trace back to one sample, sequenced in a study of blood T cell repertoires in COVID-19. Clones were read by immunoSEQ multiplex PCR, and TCRdb kept only the in-frame ones, dropping some. The sample lists approximately 40,000 clones; 85% to 90% were seen once. The sequenced material came from peripheral blood. The receptors shown here come from a man aged 35 to 55 with COVID-19, enrolled during active disease.

The CDR3 region is CASSYSGQGGGTEAFF. Here the CDR3 DNA reads TGTGCCAGCAGTTACTCGGGGCAAGGGGGGGGCACTGAAGCTTTCTTT. This sequence joins TRBV6-5 and TRBJ1-1; tentatively, D is TRBD1 (6 bases). CDR1 and CDR2 (germline): MNHEY, SVGAGI. Between the trimmed V and J ends, which lost 0 bases and 4 bases, there was a span of 15 bases. The length of the CDR3 is 16 residues.

V and J are TRBV20-1 and TRBJ2-5; 12 bases map to TRBD2. The J segment lost 5 bases and the V segment lost 4 bases, leaving 11 bases of the junction unmatched. The CDR3 has 16 residues. CDR1 DFQATT and CDR2 SNEGSKA come from the germline V gene (reference sequence). The CDR3 sequence: CSAIDPTSGSLETQYF. The CDR3 bases are TGCAGTGCTATTGATCCGACTAGCGGGAGTTTGGAGACCCAGTACTTC.

In its sample, this clone was seen a few times. This chain uses TRBV2 with TRBJ2-2; TRBD2 aligns across 11 bases. V shed 6 bases and J 5 bases; nucleotides not matched to a gene: 5. This CDR3 has 15 residues. Germline CDR1 reads SNHLY; CDR2 reads FYNNEI. The CDR3 sequence: CASSLRTSGTGELFF. CDR3 nucleotides: TGTGCCAGCAGCCTACGGACTAGCGGGACCGGGGAGCTGTTTTTT.

This chain uses TRBV11-3 with TRBJ2-1; D possibly corresponds to TRBD2 (5 bases). Trimming pared 5 bases from V and 10 bases from J, leaving 21 bases between. This CDR3 is 15 amino acids long. CDR1 and CDR2 (germline): SGHNT, YENEEA. CDR3 region: CASSLTVGRHFEQFF. CDR3 nucleotides: TGTGCCAGCAGCCTCACCGTTGGGAGACACTTCGAGCAGTTCTTC.

The V gene is TRBV10-3, the J gene TRBJ2-7, with TRBD2 matching 7 bases. The CDR3 loop spans 15 amino acids. J lost 4 bases, V lost 1 base, and 7 bases had no gene match. Looked up from germline, CDR1 is ENHRY and CDR2 is SYGVKD. CDR3 in amino acids: CAISEYREASYEQYF. The CDR3 region has the DNA TGTGCCATCAGTGAGTATCGGGAGGCCTCGTACGAGCAGTACTTC.

This clone has just one count. The rearrangement joins TRBV5-1 to TRBJ1-4; the D is unclear. Trimming stripped 0 bases from V and 5 bases from J, with 8 bases between. In germline, CDR1 is SGHRS, CDR2 YFSETQ. The CDR3 runs 14 residues. CDR3: CASSLGQQNEKLFF. Written as DNA, the CDR3 is TGCGCCAGCAGCTTGGGCCAACAGAATGAAAAACTGTTTTTT.

This clone was recorded only once. This sequence joins TRBV10-3 and TRBJ2-3, with 7 bases lining up with TRBD2. The germline V gene has CDR1 ENHRY and CDR2 SYGVKD. Trimming removed 11 bases from V and 0 bases from J; junction bases left unmatched: 5. CDR3 length: 13 amino acids. CDR3 residues: CASAAGSTDTQYF. Here the CDR3 DNA reads TGTGCCTCTGCAGCGGGGAGCACAGATACGCAGTATTTT.

The table lists this clone with a few counts. J is TRBJ2-2 and V is TRBV7-2; unclear D gene. Trimming shortened V by 1 base and J by 6 bases, and 6 bases separated the two germline ends. CDR1 is SGHTA and CDR2 is FQGNSA in the germline V gene. This CDR3 has 13 amino acids. The CDR3 DNA reads as TGTGCCAGCAGCTTAGTGCGTTCCGGGGAGCTGTTTTTT. It specifies CASSLVRSGELFF.

The CDR3, as DNA: TGTGCCAGCTCAACGACCGGGACATCGGGGGAAAAACTGTTTTTT. This codes for CASSTTGTSGEKLFF. This chain joins TRBV18 and TRBJ1-4, with TRBD1 as a possible D gene (6 bases). This CDR3 has 15 amino acids. Germline values: CDR1 KGHSH, CDR2 LQKENI. The V end lost 5 bases, the J end lost 8 bases, and 18 bases lay between the germline ends.